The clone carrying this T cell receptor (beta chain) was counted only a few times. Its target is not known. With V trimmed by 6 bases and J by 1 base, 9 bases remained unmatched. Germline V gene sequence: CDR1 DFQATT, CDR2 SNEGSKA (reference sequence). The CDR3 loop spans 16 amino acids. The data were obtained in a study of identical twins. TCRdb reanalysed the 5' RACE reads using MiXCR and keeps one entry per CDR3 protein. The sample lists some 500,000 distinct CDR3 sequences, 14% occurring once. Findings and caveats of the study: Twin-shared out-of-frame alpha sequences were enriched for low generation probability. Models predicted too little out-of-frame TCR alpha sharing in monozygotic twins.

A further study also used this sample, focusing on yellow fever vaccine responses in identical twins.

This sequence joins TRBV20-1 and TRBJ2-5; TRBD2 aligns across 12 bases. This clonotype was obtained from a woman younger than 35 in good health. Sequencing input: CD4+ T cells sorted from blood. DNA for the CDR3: TGCAGTGCAAACGGCGGACTAGCGGGGCCCCAAGAGACCCAGTACTTC. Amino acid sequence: CSANGGLAGPQETQYF.